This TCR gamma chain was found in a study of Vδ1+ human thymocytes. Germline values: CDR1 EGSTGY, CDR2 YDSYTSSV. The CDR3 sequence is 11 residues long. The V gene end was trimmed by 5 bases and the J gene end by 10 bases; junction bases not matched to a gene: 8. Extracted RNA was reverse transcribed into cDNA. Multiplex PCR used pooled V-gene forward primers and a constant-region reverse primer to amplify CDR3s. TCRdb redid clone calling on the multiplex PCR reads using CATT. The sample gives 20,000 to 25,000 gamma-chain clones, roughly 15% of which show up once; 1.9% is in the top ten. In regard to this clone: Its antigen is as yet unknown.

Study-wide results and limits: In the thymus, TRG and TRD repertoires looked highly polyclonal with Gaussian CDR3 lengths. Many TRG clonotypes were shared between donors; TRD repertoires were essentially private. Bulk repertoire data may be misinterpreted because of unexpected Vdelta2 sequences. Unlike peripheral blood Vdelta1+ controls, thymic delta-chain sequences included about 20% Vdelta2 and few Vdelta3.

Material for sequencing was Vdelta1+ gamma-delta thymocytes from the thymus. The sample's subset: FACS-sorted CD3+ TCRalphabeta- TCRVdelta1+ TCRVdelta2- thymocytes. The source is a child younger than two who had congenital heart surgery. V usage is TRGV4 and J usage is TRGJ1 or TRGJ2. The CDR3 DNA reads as TGTGCCACCTGGGTAGGCCCCAAGAAACTCTTT. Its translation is CATWVGPKKLF.